This TCR beta chain came from a study of patients and donors after allogeneic stem cell transplantation (dated by TCRdb to the early 2020s). On this clonotype: Its cognate antigen has yet to be identified. No qualities accompany the bases; no much larger clone lies one base away.

V has 3 bases trimmed and J has 4 bases trimmed; junction bases matching no gene number 6. The CDR3, cysteine through phenylalanine, is 15 amino acids long. This entry keeps only the CDR3 DNA: 45 bases, framed from base 1. CDR1 and CDR2 (SGHAT, FQNNGV) derive from the germline V gene. Library preparation employed RT-PCR. The instrument was a NextSeq 550. Through fastp at Q25 and MiXCR, TCRdb rebuilt clones from the public reads, retaining in-frame beta chains. Rows merge per CDR3 protein into single entries with the most common DNA and genes. Here the sample has 150,000 to 200,000 distinct CDR3 sequences; about 30% occur a single time. The top ten constitute around 3% of the sample.

The sequence links TRBV11-2 to TRBJ2-1; 7 of the junction bases match TRBD1. The sequence was collected from a human donor who was either an allogeneic HSCT recipient or a stem cell or donor lymphocyte infusion donor (not recorded which). It is not recorded whose cells these are; they may come from a transplant donor. Source material: blood, either unsorted or a sorted T cell fraction (not recorded which). CDR3 loop: CASSLRTGLYNEQFF. DNA sequence: TGTGCCAGCAGCTTGCGGACAGGTCTATACAATGAGCAGTTCTTC. When the CDR3 is completed using the reference TRBV11-2 and TRBJ2-1 genes on either side, the full variable domain is EAGVAQSPRYKIIEKRQSVAFWCNPISGHATLYWYQQILGQGPKLLIQFQNNGVVDDSQLPKDRFSAERLKGVDSTLKIQPAKLEDSAVYLCASSLRTGLYNEQFFGPGTRLTVL.